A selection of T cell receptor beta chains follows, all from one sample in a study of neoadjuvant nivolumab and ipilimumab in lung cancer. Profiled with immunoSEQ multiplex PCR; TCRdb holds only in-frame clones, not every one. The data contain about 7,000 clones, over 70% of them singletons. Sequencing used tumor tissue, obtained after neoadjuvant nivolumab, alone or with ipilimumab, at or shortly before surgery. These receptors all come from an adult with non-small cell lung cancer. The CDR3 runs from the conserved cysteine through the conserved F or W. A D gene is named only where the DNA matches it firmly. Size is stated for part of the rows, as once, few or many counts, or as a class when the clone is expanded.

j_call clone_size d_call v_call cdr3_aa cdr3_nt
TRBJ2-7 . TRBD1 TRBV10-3 CAISDQGQGAEQYF TGTGCCATCAGTGACCAGGGACAGGGGGCCGAGCAGTACTTC
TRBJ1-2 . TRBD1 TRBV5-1 CASSPRDSASGGYTF TGCGCCAGCAGCCCCCGGGACAGTGCCTCGGGTGGCTACACCTTC
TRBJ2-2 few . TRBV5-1 CASSLEGLTGGELFF TGCGCCAGCAGCTTGGAGGGCTTGACCGGCGGGGAGCTGTTTTTT
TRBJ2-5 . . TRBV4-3 CASSQDLGPGETQYF TGCGCCAGCAGCCAAGATCTGGGACCGGGAGAGACCCAGTACTTC
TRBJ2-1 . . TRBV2 CASSEGQGSYNEQFF TGTGCCAGCAGTGAAGGGCAGGGATCCTACAATGAGCAGTTCTTC
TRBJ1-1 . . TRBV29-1 CSVPGPRCTEAFF TGCAGCGTTCCGGGACCACGATGCACTGAAGCTTTCTTT
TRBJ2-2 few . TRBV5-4 CASSPGRNTGELFF TGTGCCAGCAGCCCTGGACGGAACACCGGGGAGCTGTTTTTT
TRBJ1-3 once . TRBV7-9 CASSFDHDGNTIYF TGTGCCAGCAGCTTCGACCATGACGGGAACACCATATATTTT
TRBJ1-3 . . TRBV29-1 CSVGLGSRHTIYF TGCAGCGTTGGTCTGGGCAGTCGACACACCATATATTTT
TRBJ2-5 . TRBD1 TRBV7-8 CASSLYRGWQETQYF TGTGCCAGCAGCCTATACAGGGGTTGGCAAGAGACCCAGTACTTC